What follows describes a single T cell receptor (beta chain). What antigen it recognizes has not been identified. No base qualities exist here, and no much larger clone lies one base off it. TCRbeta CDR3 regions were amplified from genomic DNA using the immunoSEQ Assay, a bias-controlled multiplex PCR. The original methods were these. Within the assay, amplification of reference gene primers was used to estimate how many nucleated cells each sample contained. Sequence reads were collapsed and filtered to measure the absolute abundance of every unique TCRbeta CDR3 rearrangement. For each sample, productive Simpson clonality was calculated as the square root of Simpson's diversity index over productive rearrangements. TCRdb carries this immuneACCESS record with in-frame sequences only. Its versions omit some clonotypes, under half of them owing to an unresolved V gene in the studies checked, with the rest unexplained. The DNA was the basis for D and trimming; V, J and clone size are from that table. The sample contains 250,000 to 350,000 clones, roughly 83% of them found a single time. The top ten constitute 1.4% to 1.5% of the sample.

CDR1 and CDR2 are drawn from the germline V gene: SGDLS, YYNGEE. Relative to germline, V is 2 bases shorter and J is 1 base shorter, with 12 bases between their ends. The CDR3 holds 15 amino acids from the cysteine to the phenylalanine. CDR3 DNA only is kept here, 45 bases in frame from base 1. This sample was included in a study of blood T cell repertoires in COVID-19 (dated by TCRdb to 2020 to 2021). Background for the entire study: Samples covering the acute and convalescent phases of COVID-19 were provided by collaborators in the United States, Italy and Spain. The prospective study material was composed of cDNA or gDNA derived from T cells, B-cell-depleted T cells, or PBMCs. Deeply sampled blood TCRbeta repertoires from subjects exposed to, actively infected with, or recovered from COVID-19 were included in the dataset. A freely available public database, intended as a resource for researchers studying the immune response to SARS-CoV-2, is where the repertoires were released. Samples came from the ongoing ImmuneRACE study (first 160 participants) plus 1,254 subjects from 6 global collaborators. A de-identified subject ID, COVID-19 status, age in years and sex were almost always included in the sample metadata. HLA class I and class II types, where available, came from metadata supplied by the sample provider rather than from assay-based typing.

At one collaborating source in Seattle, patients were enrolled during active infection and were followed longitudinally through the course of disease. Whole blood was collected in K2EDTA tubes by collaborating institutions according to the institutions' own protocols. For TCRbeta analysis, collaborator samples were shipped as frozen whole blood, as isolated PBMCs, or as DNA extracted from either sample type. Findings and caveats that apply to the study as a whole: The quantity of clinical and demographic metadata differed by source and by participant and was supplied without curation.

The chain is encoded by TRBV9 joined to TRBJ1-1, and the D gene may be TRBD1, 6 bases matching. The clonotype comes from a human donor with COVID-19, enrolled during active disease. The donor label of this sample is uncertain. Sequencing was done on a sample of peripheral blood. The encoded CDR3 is CASSVQTGSNTEAFF. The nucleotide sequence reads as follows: TGTGCCAGCAGCGTCCAGACAGGATCGAACACTGAAGCTTTCTTT.